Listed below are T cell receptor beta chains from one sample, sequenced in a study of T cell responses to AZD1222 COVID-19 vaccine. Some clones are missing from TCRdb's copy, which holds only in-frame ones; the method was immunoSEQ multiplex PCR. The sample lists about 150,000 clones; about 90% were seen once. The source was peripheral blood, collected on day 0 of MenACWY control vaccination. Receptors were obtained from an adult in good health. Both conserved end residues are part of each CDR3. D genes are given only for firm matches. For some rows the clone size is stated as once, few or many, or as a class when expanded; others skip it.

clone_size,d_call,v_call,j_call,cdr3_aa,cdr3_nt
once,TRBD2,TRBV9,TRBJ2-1,CASSVEVSGGYNEQFF,TGTGCCAGCAGCGTAGAGGTAAGCGGGGGCTACAATGAGCAGTTCTTC
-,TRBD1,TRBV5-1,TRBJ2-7,CASSPRRDRGHIGEYEQYF,TGCGCCAGCAGCCCCCGCCGGGACAGGGGGCACATCGGGGAGTACGAGCAGTACTTC
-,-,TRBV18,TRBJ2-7,CASSPSRDPHYEQYF,TGTGCCAGCTCACCTTCCCGGGACCCTCATTACGAGCAGTACTTC
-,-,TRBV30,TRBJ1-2,CAWTHTSDTSEPYGYTF,TGTGCCTGGACCCACACCTCAGACACCTCAGAGCCCTATGGCTACACCTTC
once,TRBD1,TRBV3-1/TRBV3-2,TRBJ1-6,CASSLTGRNSPLHF,TGTGCCAGCAGCCTGACAGGGAGAAATTCACCCCTCCACTTT
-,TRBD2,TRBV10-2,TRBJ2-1,CASRVSGSSYNEQFF,TGCGCCAGCAGGGTCAGCGGGAGCTCCTACAATGAGCAGTTCTTC
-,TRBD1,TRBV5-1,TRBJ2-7,CASSPSTGNHEQYF,TGCGCCAGCAGCCCGTCGACAGGGAATCACGAGCAGTACTTC
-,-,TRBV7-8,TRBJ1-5,CASSSGGSNQPQHF,TGTGCCAGCAGCTCCGGGGGTAGCAATCAGCCCCAGCATTTT
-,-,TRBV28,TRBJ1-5,CASSTPKEPQHF,TGTGCCAGCAGCACACCTAAGGAGCCCCAGCATTTT
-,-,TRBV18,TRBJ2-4,CASSQLRTHQYF,TGTGCCAGCTCCCAACTCAGGACTCATCAGTACTTC
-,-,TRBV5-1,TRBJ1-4,CASMGAHEKLFF,TGCGCCAGCATGGGGGCGCATGAAAAACTGTTTTTT
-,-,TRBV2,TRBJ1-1,CAILIRQNTEAFF,TGTGCCATCTTGATACGGCAGAACACTGAAGCTTTCTTT
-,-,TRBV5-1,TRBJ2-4,CASSSDSENIQYF,TGCGCCAGCAGTTCGGACAGTGAAAACATTCAGTACTTC
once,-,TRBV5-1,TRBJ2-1,CASSLGGRGNEQFF,TGCGCCAGCAGCTTGGGTGGCAGGGGCAATGAGCAGTTCTTC
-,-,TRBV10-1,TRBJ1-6,CACRAPGRYNSPLHF,TGCGCCTGCAGGGCACCAGGTCGTTATAATTCACCCCTCCACTTT
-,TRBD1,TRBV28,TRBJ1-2,CASRDRGRYGYTF,TGTGCCAGCAGGGACAGGGGGCGGTATGGCTACACCTTC
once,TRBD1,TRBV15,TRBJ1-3,CATFGQGTSGNTIYF,TGTGCCACCTTCGGACAGGGAACATCTGGAAACACCATATATTTT
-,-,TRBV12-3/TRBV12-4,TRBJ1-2,CASSPRTPGGYTF,TGTGCCAGCAGTCCTCGGACGCCCGGCGGCTACACCTTC
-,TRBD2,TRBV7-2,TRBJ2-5,CASSLVRGASDQYF,TGTGCCAGCAGCTTGGTGCGGGGGGCGAGCGACCAGTACTTC
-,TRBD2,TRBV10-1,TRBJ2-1,CASSDRAGDYNEQFF,TGCGCCAGCAGTGATAGAGCGGGAGACTACAATGAGCAGTTCTTC
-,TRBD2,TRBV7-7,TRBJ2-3,CASSFLAGPTDTQYF,TGTGCCAGCAGCTTTCTAGCGGGGCCCACAGATACGCAGTATTTT
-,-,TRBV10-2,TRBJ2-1,CASRGVDEQFF,TGCGCCAGCAGGGGGGTTGATGAGCAGTTCTTC
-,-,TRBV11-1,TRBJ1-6,CASSFGGDNSPLHF,TGTGCCAGCAGCTTTGGGGGAGATAATTCACCCCTCCACTTT
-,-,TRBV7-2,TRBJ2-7,CASSKRRGYEQYF,TGTGCCAGCAGCAAAAGGAGGGGGTACGAGCAGTACTTC
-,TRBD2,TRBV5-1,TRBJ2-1,CASSQTSDNEQFF,TGCGCCAGCAGCCAGACTAGCGACAATGAGCAGTTCTTC
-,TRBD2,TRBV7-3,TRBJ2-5,CASGGGAGETQYF,TGTGCCAGCGGCGGGGGGGCCGGAGAGACCCAGTACTTC
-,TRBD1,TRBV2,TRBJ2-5,CATLGTGYQETQYF,TGTGCCACCCTCGGGACAGGGTACCAAGAGACCCAGTACTTC
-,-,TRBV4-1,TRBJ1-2,CASSQVGVNYGYTF,TGCGCCAGCAGCCAAGTAGGTGTCAACTATGGCTACACCTTC
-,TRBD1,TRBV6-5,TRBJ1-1,CASRHDRDSEAFF,TGTGCCAGCAGGCACGACAGGGACTCTGAAGCTTTCTTT
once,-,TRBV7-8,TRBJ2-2,CASSYPRGLAGNTGELFF,TGTGCCAGCAGTTACCCTAGGGGGCTAGCGGGGAACACCGGGGAGCTGTTTTTT
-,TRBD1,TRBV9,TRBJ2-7,CASSGDRDRHSYEQYF,TGTGCCAGCAGCGGAGACCGGGACAGACACTCCTACGAGCAGTACTTC
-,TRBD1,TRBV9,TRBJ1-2,CASSPGGKYGYTF,TGTGCCAGCTCACCAGGGGGCAAGTATGGCTACACCTTC
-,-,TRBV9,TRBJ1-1,CASSVEVLAGHNTEAFF,TGTGCCAGCAGCGTAGAGGTATTGGCAGGCCATAACACTGAAGCTTTCTTT
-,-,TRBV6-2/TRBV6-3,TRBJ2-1,CASSRTEYNEQFF,TGTGCCAGCAGCCGGACCGAATACAATGAGCAGTTCTTC
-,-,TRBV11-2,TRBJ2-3,CASSPWTNTDTQYF,TGTGCCAGCAGCCCCTGGACTAACACAGATACGCAGTATTTT
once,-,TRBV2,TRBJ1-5,CASSEAASNQPQHF,TGTGCCAGCAGTGAAGCAGCTAGCAATCAGCCCCAGCATTTT
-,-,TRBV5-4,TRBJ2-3,CASSLARGGDGVPYF,TGTGCCAGCAGCTTGGCCAGAGGGGGGGACGGTGTGCCTTATTTT
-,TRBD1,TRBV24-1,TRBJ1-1,CATANRGNTEAFF,TGTGCCACCGCGAACAGGGGGAATACTGAAGCTTTCTTT
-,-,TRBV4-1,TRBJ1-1,CASSPGARELREAFF,TGCGCCAGCAGCCCCGGGGCCAGGGAACTCCGAGAAGCTTTCTTT
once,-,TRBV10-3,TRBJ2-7,CAIGTSHYEQYF,TGTGCCATCGGGACCTCCCACTACGAGCAGTACTTC
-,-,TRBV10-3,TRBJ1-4,CAISGTTGSGEKLFF,TGTGCCATCAGTGGGACTACAGGGTCAGGTGAAAAACTGTTTTTT
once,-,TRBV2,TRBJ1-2,CASSPVGGRYGYTF,TGTGCCAGCAGTCCCGTCGGGGGCCGCTATGGCTACACCTTC
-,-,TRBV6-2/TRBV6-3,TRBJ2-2,CASSSFAGELFF,TGTGCCAGCAGTTCATTCGCCGGGGAGCTGTTTTTT
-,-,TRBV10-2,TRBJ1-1,CASINWGGNTEAFF,TGCGCCAGCATCAACTGGGGGGGTAACACTGAAGCTTTCTTT
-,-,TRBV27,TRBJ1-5,CASSLSPPGTTINQPQHF,TGTGCCAGCAGTTTATCCCCGCCGGGGACAACTATCAATCAGCCCCAGCATTTT
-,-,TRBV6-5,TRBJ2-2,CASKKLSTGELFF,TGTGCCAGCAAGAAACTGTCCACCGGGGAGCTGTTTTTT
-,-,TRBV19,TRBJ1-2,CASSPSRGGYTF,TGTGCCAGTAGTCCCTCGAGGGGTGGCTACACCTTC
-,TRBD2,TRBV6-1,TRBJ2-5,CASSELAGGPETQYF,TGTGCCAGCAGTGAACTAGCGGGGGGGCCAGAGACCCAGTACTTC
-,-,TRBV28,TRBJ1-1,CASSLPGARTEAFF,TGTGCCAGCAGTCTTCCAGGGGCTCGGACTGAAGCTTTCTTT
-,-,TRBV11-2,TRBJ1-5,CASSLTDSNQPQHF,TGTGCCAGCAGCTTGACGGATAGCAATCAGCCCCAGCATTTT
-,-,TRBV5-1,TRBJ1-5,CASSPGPGDQPQHF,TGCGCCAGCAGCCCCGGTCCAGGTGATCAGCCCCAGCATTTT
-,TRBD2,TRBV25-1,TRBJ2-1,CATHRWGSGGANEQFF,TGTGCCACCCATCGCTGGGGTAGCGGGGGGGCAAATGAGCAGTTCTTC
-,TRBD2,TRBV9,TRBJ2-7,CASSVGAGNSYEQYF,TGTGCCAGCAGCGTAGGAGCGGGGAACTCCTACGAGCAGTACTTC
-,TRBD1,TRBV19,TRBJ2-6,CASRVPGGASGANVLTF,TGTGCCAGTAGAGTCCCAGGGGGCGCCTCTGGGGCCAACGTCCTGACTTTC
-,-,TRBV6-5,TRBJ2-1,CASSSAGVRSYNEQFF,TGTGCCAGCAGTTCGGCGGGTGTACGGTCCTACAATGAGCAGTTCTTC